A single sample gave rise to the 5 T cell receptor beta chains below, sequenced in a study of T cell repertoires in ileal Crohn's disease. Clones were sequenced by immunoSEQ multiplex PCR, and TCRdb holds only the in-frame ones, with some missing. The sample gives approximately 15,000 clones, under 80% of which show up once; roughly 5.7% is in the top ten. Input material: ileal tissue. These receptors came from an adult with Crohn's disease.

The V and J genes are TRBV11-2 and TRBJ1-2, with 8 bases identical to TRBD1. Per germline, CDR1 SGHAT and CDR2 FQNNGV. This CDR3 has 15 amino acids. The junction had 4 bases not matched to a gene; V was cut back by 4 bases and J by 0 bases. CDR3 loop: CASSYRGRANYGYTF. For the CDR3, the DNA is TGTGCCAGCAGCTACAGGGGGAGGGCTAACTATGGCTACACCTTC. The full variable domain, in which reference TRBV11-2 and TRBJ1-2 provide the parts outside the CDR3, is EAGVAQSPRYKIIEKRQSVAFWCNPISGHATLYWYQQILGQGPKLLIQFQNNGVVDDSQLPKDRFSAERLKGVDSTLKIQPAKLEDSAVYLCASSYRGRANYGYTFGSGTRLTVV.

This rearrangement joins TRBV10-1 to TRBJ1-2; D gene unclear. The V gene's germline CDR1 is WNHNN and CDR2 SYGVQD (reference sequence). V was trimmed by 9 bases and J by 4 bases, leaving 12 bases between them. This CDR3 contains 12 residues. CDR3 in amino acids: CASFQTVYGYTF. CDR3 DNA sequence: TGCGCCAGTTTCCAGACTGTCTATGGCTACACCTTC.

The chain has TRBV2 and TRBJ1-5, with unresolved D. Between the trimmed V and J ends, which lost 3 bases and 4 bases, there was a span of 7 bases. The CDR3 loop spans 13 amino acids. CDR1 and CDR2 (germline): SNHLY, FYNNEI. Here the CDR3 reads CASSEQENQPQHF. The CDR3 DNA sequence: TGTGCCAGCAGTGAGCAGGAAAATCAGCCCCAGCATTTT.

The rearrangement uses TRBV11-1 and TRBJ1-1; a weak D match, TRBD1 (5 bases). CDR3 length: 13 residues. V shed 7 bases and J shed 4 bases, with 13 bases lying between them. CDR1 is SGHAT and CDR2 is FQDESV in the germline V gene (reference sequence). The chain's CDR3 is CASTPRGSTEAFF. CDR3 nucleotides: TGTGCCAGCACCCCTCGGGGGAGCACTGAAGCTTTCTTT.

The chain couples TRBV7-6 to TRBJ2-1; 12 nucleotides align to TRBD2. Germline CDR1 is SGHVS and CDR2 is FNYEAQ. The CDR3 spans 13 residues. J was trimmed by 7 bases and V by 7 bases; bases with no gene match: 2. Written as DNA, the CDR3 is TGTGCCAGCACAGGACTAGCGGGGAATGAGCAGTTCTTC. Amino acids: CASTGLAGNEQFF.